This entry is about one T cell receptor beta chain. V lost 6 bases to trimming and J lost 4 bases; unmatched junction nucleotides: 7. This CDR3 region has 14 residues. Germline V lookup: CDR1 SNHLY, CDR2 FYNNEI. This sample is drawn from a study of T cell responses to AZD1222 COVID-19 vaccine. Method: immunoSEQ multiplex PCR; TCRdb's copy keeps in-frame clones and lacks some. The data contain tens of thousands of clones, approximately 84% of them singletons. The sequences come from peripheral blood, collected on day 0 of AZD1222 vaccination. This chain uses TRBV2 with TRBJ1-2, with 8 nucleotides matching TRBD1. The clonotype was recovered from an adult in good health. CDR3 sequence (DNA): TGTGCCAGCAGATCCGGACAGGGCGTCTATGGCTACACCTTC. Its translation is CASRSGQGVYGYTF. Variable domain in full (rest from reference TRBV2 and TRBJ1-2): EPEVTQTPSHQVTQMGQEVILRCVPISNHLYFYWYRQILGQKVEFLVSFYNNEISEKSEIFDDQFSVERPDGSNFTLKIRSTKLEDSAMYFCASRSGQGVYGYTFGSGTRLTVV.